This TCR beta chain was identified during a study of identical twins. In germline, CDR1 is SNHLY, CDR2 FYNNEI. This CDR3 has 15 amino acids. TCRdb independently ran MiXCR on the 5' RACE reads; one entry per CDR3 protein. Counted here are roughly 700,000 distinct CDR3 sequences, 8.6% occurring once; the ten biggest clones make up 0.8% to 1%. A further study also used this sample, focusing on yellow fever vaccine responses in identical twins.

The chain couples TRBV2 to TRBJ2-3; 7 bases are shared with TRBD1. The J call may not be correct, given that the DNA end is closer to TRBJ1-5. Sequenced material: PBMCs. The receptor comes from a woman aged 18-30 years in good health. The chain's CDR3 is CASSGRPSGGDTQHF. CDR3 bases: TGTGCCAGCAGTGGGAGACCGTCAGGGGGAGATACGCAGCATTTT.